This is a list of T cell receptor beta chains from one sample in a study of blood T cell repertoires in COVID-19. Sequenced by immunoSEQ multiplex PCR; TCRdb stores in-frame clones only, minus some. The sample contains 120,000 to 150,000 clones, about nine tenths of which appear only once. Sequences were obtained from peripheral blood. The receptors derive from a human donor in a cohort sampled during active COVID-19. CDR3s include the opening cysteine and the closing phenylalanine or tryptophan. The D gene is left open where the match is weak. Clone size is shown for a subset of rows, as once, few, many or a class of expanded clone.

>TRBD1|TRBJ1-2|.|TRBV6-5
TGTGCCAGCAGTTCCACCCCGGGACAGGGCTATGGCTACACCTTC
CASSSTPGQGYGYTF
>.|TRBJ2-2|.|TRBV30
TGTGCCTGGTACAGGGTGGGCCGGCGGGAGCTGTTTTTT
CAWYRVGRRELFF
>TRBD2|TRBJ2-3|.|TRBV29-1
TGCAGCGCGAGCGGGAGCGGTACGCAGTATTTT
CSASGSGTQYF
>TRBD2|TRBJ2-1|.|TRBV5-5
TGTGCCAGCAGCTTCCAAGCGGGAGGGCCTAATGAGCAGTTCTTC
CASSFQAGGPNEQFF
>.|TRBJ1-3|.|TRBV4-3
TGCGCCAGCAGCCAAGATGCGACAGCTGGAAACACCATATATTTT
CASSQDATAGNTIYF
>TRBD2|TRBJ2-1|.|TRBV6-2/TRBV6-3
TGTGCCAGCAGCCATGGACTAGCGGGCTTCTTC
CASSHGLAGFF
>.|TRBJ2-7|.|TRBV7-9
TGTGCCAGCAGCTCCCCCCAGGGACTCGAGCCGGGATTCTCCTACGAGCAGTACTTC
CASSSPQGLEPGFSYEQYF
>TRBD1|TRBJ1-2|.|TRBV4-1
TGCGCCAGCAGCCAAGGACAGGGCCGATGGGTTTATGGCTACACCTTC
CASSQGQGRWVYGYTF
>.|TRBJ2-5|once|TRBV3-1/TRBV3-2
TGTGCCAGCACCGGGGTGCCGCTAAGCGAGACCCAGTACTTC
CASTGVPLSETQYF
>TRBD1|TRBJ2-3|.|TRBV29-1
TGCAGCGCCAGGCCCACAGGGGGCCCAGATACGCAGTATTTT
CSARPTGGPDTQYF
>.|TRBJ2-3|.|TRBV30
TGTGCCTGGAGTTCCCTTAGCCCCCTCACAGATACGCAGTATTTT
CAWSSLSPLTDTQYF
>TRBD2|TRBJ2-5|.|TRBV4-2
TGTGCCCGCAGCCAAGTCGCGGGGGGGGCGGGGGAGACCCAGTACTTC
CARSQVAGGAGETQYF
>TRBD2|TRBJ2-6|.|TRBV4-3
TGCGCCAGCAGCCAAGATACGGGAGGCTCTGGGGCCAACGTCCTGACTTTC
CASSQDTGGSGANVLTF
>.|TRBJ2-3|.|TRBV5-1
TGCGCCAGCACACTTAGGGGACTCGTCACAGATACGCAGTATTTT
CASTLRGLVTDTQYF
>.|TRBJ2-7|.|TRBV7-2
TGTGCCAGCAGCTTCTACAAGGGGGAGCTCTACGAGCAGTACTTC
CASSFYKGELYEQYF
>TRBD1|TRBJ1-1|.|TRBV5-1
TGCGCCAGCAGCCTGGGACAGGGGTCGGGAACTGAAGCTTTCTTT
CASSLGQGSGTEAFF
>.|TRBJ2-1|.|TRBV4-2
TGTGCCAGCAGCCAAGAAGGAGGTAACAATGAGCAGTTCTTC
CASSQEGGNNEQFF
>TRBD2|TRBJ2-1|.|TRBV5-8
TGTGCCAGCAGCTTGGGACTAGCGGCTTCCTACAATGAGCAGTTCTTC
CASSLGLAASYNEQFF
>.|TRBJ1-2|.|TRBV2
TGTGCCAGTTGGCGGGGCGGGATCTATGGCTACACCTTC
CASWRGGIYGYTF
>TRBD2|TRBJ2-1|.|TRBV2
TGTGCCAGCAGTGAAATGTTAGCGGGAGACCCATACTACAATGAGCAGTTCTTC
CASSEMLAGDPYYNEQFF
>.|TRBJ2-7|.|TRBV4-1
TGCGCCAGCAGCCGTGAACAGCGGTACTACGAGCAGTACTTC
CASSREQRYYEQYF
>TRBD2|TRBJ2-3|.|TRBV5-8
TGTGCCAGCAGCTTGACTAGCGGCACAGATACGCAGTATTTT
CASSLTSGTDTQYF
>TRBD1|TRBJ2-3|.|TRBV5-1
TGCGCCAGCAGACGGACAGGAGCTCCCATCGATACGCAGTATTTT
CASRRTGAPIDTQYF
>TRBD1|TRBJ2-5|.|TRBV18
TGTGCCAGCTCACCGGGCCCGGGACAGACCATCCAAGAGACCCAGTACTTC
CASSPGPGQTIQETQYF
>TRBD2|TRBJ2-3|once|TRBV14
TGTGCCAGCAGCCAAGATACCTTACTAGCGGGAGTGTCAGATACGCAGTATTTT
CASSQDTLLAGVSDTQYF